This TCR beta chain was observed in a study of blood T cells in healthy people across ages. Regarding the study as a whole: Relative to aged donors, long-lived donors carried more naive CD4+ cells and displayed higher diversity.

Samples each yielded at least 5.5 micrograms of total RNA. This clonotype has at least ten counts. What it recognizes is unknown. CDR3 length: 14 residues. The germline CDR1 and CDR2 sequences are SGHVS and FQNEAQ. V was clipped by 1 base and J by 3 bases, with 9 bases between them. A second PCR of about 6 to 11 cycles used a sample-barcoded 5' primer and a J-beta primer mix. MiXCR, run by TCRdb on the 5' RACE reads, gives a single entry per CDR3 protein. The table includes around 870,000 distinct CDR3 sequences, around 26% detected once. The rearrangement joins TRBV7-8 to TRBJ2-5; TRBD1 is a possible D gene (5 bases). The clonotype was recovered from an elderly woman in good health. The material sequenced was blood. CDR3: CASSLDRFKETQYF. CDR3 bases: TGTGCCAGCAGCTTAGACAGGTTTAAAGAGACCCAGTACTTC. The full variable domain, its missing parts supplied by reference TRBV7-8 and TRBJ2-5, is GAGVSQSPRYKVAKRGQDVALRCDPISGHVSLFWYQQALGQGPEFLTYFQNEAQLDKSGLPSDRFFAERPEGSVSTLKIQRTQQEDSAVYLCASSLDRFKETQYFGPGTRLLVL.